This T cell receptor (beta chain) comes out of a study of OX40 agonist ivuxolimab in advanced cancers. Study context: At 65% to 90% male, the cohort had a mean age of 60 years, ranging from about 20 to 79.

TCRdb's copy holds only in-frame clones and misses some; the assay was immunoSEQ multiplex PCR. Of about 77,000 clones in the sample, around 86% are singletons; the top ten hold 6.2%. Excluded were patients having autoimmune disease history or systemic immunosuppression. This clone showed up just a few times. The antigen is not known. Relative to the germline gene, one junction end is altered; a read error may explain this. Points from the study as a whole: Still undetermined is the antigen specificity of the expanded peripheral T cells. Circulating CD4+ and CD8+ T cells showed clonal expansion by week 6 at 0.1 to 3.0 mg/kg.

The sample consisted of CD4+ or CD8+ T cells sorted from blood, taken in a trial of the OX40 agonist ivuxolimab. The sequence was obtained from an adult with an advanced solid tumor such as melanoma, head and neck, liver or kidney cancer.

The CDR3 DNA is TGTGCCTGGAGGACAGGGGAGGCTAGCAGTCAGCCCCAGCATTTT. Protein sequence: CAWRTGEASSQPQHF. The chain carries TRBV30 and TRBJ1-5, with TRBD1 matching 8 bases. The CDR3 spans 15 residues. Looked up from germline, CDR1 is GTSNPN and CDR2 is SVGIG (reference sequence). The full variable domain, completed using reference TRBV30 and TRBJ1-5, is SQTIHQWPATLVQPVGSPLSLECTVEGTSNPNLYWYRQAAGRGLQLLFYSVGIGQISSEVPQNLSASRPQDRQFILSSKKLLLSDSGFYLCAWRTGEASSQPQHFGDGTRLSIL.